This T cell receptor (beta chain) was identified in a study of cytomegalovirus exposure and HLA in healthy donors. The study ran its PCR with 60 Vbeta and 13 Jbeta primers. Method: immunoSEQ multiplex PCR; TCRdb's copy keeps in-frame clones and lacks some. This sample has 140,000 to 150,000 clones, with approximately 78% found just once. This clone came up once. Germline V gene data show CDR1 as LNHDA and CDR2 as SQIVND (reference sequence). The CDR3 sequence is 15 residues long. The V end was cut by 3 bases, the J end by 2 bases, with 11 bases between. The V gene is TRBV19, the J gene TRBJ1-5; no reliable D call. Sequencing was carried out using PBMCs. The source of this sequence is a female donor in good health and CMV-seronegative. The CDR3 region is CASSITVRGNQPQHF. CDR3 nucleotide sequence: TGTGCCAGTAGTATTACAGTAAGAGGCAATCAGCCCCAGCATTTT.